A selection of T cell receptor beta chains follows, all from one sample in a study of radiation and T cells in renal cell carcinoma. Profiled with immunoSEQ multiplex PCR; TCRdb holds only in-frame clones, not every one. This sample has about 18,000 clones; about 56% occur once, and the top ten carry over 9.5%. Sequencing used tumor tissue, obtained from a patient whose treatment included radiotherapy and nephrectomy. The receptors here all came from a man in his fifties or sixties with renal cell carcinoma. The CDR3 runs from the conserved cysteine through the conserved F or W.

TRBV5-5,TRBJ2-1,CASIPFGTSGYNEQFF
TRBV27,TRBJ2-3,CASSLGPSWDRQGQYF
TRBV19,TRBJ1-5,CASRSSNQPQHF
TRBV9,TRBJ1-1,CASSPGRGRGDTEAFF
TRBV9,TRBJ2-3,CASSVEDGSTDTQYF
TRBV6-4,TRBJ2-5,CASSDGTGSAETQYF
TRBV5-8,TRBJ2-4,CASSLGPRGIQYF
TRBV6-6,TRBJ1-1,CASSYSGTGYSEAFF
TRBV19,TRBJ2-7,CASAGTPYGEQYF
TRBV11-2,TRBJ1-5,CASSLDRDDQPQHF
TRBV28,TRBJ2-3,CASSPRTGGTDTQYF
TRBV6-5,TRBJ2-7,CASSYSAGGYEQYF
TRBV10-2,TRBJ2-7,CASTHLSSYEQYF
TRBV5-6,TRBJ2-7,CASDQGTHSYEQYF
TRBV7-2,TRBJ2-1,CASSLLGRAPSYNEQFF
TRBV7-8,TRBJ1-6,CASSLLEFLNSPLHF
TRBV7-2,TRBJ2-7,CASSSGTLEQYF
TRBV19,TRBJ1-5,CASRGSNQPQHF
TRBV2,TRBJ2-2,CATALGDVSPGELFF
TRBV27,TRBJ1-1,CASSTGAGEAFF
TRBV21-1,TRBJ1-1,CASNTGVSDTEAFF
TRBV28,TRBJ2-7,CASSEVGGGLYYEQYF
TRBV6-6,TRBJ1-2,CASSRGGTYGYTF
TRBV13,TRBJ2-7,CASSLGFGVGQGAPLWYF
TRBV2,TRBJ2-5,CASSEATVRETQYF
TRBV7-2,TRBJ1-2,CASSLAWGQTDGYTF
TRBV9,TRBJ1-1,CASSPRPGQGHTEAFF
TRBV18,TRBJ1-4,CASSPTGLNEKLFF
TRBV10-3,TRBJ1-2,CAISAGGAKYGYTF
TRBV7-3,TRBJ1-1,CASSSQGARTEAFF
TRBV5-1,TRBJ2-7,CASSLGRSVGNEQYF
TRBV7-9,TRBJ1-6,CASSSFGQGDNLLHF
TRBV14,TRBJ2-7,CASSQLGGVYEQYF
TRBV13,TRBJ2-7,CASSLRGEQYF
TRBV14,TRBJ1-1,CASSYGAETEAFF
TRBV19,TRBJ1-3,CASSFRDSGNTIYF
TRBV5-1,TRBJ2-1,CASSPDLLAGLPREQFF
TRBV10-2,TRBJ1-5,CASSPYSEHSNQPQHF
TRBV13,TRBJ2-3,CASSPRLGDTQYF
TRBV25-1,TRBJ1-6,CASNNRAGGSPLHF
TRBV5-4,TRBJ2-3,CASSFVGLEGDTQYF
TRBV11-2,TRBJ2-1,CASSYLGTGGYNEQFF
TRBV7-2,TRBJ1-5,CASSSTHWGNQPQHF
TRBV29-1,TRBJ2-1,CSVDAQREVNEQFF
TRBV14,TRBJ2-7,CASSQAEGTARSSYEQYF
TRBV2,TRBJ1-5,CASSDREISNQPQHF
TRBV7-7,TRBJ1-4,CASSKETGGIGKLFF
TRBV25-1,TRBJ2-3,CASSEWAGPFTDTQYF